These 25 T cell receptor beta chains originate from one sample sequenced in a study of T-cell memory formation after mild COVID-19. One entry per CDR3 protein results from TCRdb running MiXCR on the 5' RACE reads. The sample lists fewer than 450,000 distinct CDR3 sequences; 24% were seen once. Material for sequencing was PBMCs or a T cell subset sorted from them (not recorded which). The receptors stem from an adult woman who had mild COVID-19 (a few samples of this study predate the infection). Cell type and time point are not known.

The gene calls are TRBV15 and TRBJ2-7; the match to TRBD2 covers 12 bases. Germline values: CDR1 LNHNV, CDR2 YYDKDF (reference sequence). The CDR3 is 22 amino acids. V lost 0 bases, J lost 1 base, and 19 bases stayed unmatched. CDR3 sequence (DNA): TGTGCCACCAGCAGAGATCACACCGGGCGAGGACTAGCGGGATTCCCGTCCTACGAGCAGTACTTC. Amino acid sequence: CATSRDHTGRGLAGFPSYEQYF.

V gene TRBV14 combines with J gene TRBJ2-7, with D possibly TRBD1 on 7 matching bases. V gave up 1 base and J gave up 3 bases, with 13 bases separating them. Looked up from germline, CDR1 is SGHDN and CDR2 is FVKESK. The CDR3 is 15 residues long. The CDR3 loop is CASSQGQGGFYEQYF. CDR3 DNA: TGTGCCAGCAGCCAAGGACAGGGAGGTTTCTACGAGCAGTACTTC.

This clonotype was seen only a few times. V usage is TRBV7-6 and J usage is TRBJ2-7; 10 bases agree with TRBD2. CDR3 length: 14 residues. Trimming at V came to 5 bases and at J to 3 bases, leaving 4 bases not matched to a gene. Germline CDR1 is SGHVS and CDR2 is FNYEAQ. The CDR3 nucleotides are TGTGCCAGCAGCCTCACTAGCGGGAACTACGAGCAGTACTTC. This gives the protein CASSLTSGNYEQYF.

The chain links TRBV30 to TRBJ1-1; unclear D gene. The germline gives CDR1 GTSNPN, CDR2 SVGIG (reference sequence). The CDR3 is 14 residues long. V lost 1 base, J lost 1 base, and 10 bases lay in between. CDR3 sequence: CAWSGELRNTEAFF. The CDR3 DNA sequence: TGTGCCTGGAGTGGTGAACTGAGGAACACTGAAGCTTTCTTT. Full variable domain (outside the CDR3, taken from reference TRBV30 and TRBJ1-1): SQTIHQWPATLVQPVGSPLSLECTVEGTSNPNLYWYRQAAGRGLQLLFYSVGIGQISSEVPQNLSASRPQDRQFILSSKKLLLSDSGFYLCAWSGELRNTEAFFGQGTRLTVV.

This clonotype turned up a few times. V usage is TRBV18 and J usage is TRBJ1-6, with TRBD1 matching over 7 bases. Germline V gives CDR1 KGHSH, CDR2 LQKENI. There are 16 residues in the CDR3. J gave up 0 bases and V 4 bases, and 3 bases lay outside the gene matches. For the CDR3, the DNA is TGTGCCAGCTCACTCCAGGGGGGCTCCTATAATTCACCCCTCCACTTT. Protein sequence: CASSLQGGSYNSPLHF.

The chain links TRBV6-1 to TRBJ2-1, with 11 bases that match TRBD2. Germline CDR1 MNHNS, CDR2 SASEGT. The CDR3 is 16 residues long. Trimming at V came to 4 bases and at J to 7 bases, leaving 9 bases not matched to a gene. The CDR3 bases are TGTGCCAGCAGTGCCCACACTAGCGGGAGAGTAAATGAGCAGTTCTTC. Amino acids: CASSAHTSGRVNEQFF.

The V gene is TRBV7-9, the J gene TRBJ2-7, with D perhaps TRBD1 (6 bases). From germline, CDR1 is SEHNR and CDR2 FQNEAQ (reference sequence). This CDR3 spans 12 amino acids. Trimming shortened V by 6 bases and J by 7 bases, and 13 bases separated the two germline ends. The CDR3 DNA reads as TGTGCCAGCAGGGCAGGGGCCGGTGAGCAGTACTTC. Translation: CASRAGAGEQYF.

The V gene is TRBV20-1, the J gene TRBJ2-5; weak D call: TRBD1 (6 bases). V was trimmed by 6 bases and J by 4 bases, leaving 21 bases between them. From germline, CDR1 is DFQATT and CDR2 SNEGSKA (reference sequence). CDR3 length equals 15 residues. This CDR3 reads CSALTGLAWGETQYF. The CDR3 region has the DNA TGCAGTGCACTGACAGGCCTGGCTTGGGGAGAGACCCAGTACTTC.

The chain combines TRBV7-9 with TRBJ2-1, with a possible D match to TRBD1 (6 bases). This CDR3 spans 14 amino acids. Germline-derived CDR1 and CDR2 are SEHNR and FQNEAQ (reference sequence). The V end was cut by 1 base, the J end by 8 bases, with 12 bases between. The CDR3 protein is CASSLETGRDEQFF. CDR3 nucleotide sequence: TGTGCCAGCAGCTTAGAAACAGGGCGTGATGAGCAGTTCTTC.

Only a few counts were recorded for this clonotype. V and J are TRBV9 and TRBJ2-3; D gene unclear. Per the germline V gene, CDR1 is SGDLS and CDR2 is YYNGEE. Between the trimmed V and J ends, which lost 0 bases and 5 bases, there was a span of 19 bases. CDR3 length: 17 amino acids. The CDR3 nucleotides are TGTGCCAGCAGCGTAGAATCCCATAACGGCCAAGTAGATACGCAGTATTTT. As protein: CASSVESHNGQVDTQYF.

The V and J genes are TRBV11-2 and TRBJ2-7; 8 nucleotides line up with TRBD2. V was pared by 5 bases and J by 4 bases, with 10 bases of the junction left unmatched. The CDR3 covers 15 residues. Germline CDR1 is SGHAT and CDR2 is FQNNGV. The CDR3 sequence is CASSPAGLADYEQYF. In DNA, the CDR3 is TGTGCCAGCAGCCCCGCCGGACTAGCAGATTACGAGCAGTACTTC. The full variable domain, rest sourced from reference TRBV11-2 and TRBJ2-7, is EAGVAQSPRYKIIEKRQSVAFWCNPISGHATLYWYQQILGQGPKLLIQFQNNGVVDDSQLPKDRFSAERLKGVDSTLKIQPAKLEDSAVYLCASSPAGLADYEQYFGPGTRLTVT.

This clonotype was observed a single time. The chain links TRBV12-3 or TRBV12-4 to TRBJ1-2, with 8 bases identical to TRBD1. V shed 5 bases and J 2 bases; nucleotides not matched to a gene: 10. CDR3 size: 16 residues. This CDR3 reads CASSRFTGGENYGYTF. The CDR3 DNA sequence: TGTGCCAGCAGTCGGTTTACAGGGGGAGAAAACTATGGCTACACCTTC.

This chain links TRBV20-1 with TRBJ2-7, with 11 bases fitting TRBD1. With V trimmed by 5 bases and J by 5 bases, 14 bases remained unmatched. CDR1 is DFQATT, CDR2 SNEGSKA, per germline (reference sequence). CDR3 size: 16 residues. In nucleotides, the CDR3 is TGCAGTGCTCCGACAGCCCTCAGGACAGGGGGCCACGAGCAGTACTTC. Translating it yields CSAPTALRTGGHEQYF.

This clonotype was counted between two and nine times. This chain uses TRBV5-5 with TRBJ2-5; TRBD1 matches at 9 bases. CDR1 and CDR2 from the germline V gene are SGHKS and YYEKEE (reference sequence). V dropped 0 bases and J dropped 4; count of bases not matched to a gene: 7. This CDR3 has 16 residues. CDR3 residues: CASSLGDRAAGETQYF. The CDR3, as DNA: TGTGCCAGCAGCTTGGGGGACAGGGCGGCGGGAGAGACCCAGTACTTC. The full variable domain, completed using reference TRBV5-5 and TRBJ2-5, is DAGVTQSPTHLIKTRGQQVTLRCSPISGHKSVSWYQQVLGQGPQFIFQYYEKEERGRGNFPDRFSARQFPNYSSELNVNALLLGDSALYLCASSLGDRAAGETQYFGPGTRLLVL.

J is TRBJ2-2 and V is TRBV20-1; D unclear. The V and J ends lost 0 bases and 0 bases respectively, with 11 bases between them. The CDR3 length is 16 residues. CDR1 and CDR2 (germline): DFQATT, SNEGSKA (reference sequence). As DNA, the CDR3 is TGCAGTGCTAGAGATCAGCGAGTGGCGAACACCGGGGAGCTGTTTTTT. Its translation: CSARDQRVANTGELFF.

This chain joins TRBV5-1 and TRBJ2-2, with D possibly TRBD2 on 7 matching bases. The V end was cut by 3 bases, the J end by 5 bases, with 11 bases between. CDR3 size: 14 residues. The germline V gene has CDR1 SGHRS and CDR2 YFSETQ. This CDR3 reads CASSYGGQTGELFF. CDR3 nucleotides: TGCGCCAGCAGCTACGGGGGGCAGACCGGGGAGCTGTTTTTT.

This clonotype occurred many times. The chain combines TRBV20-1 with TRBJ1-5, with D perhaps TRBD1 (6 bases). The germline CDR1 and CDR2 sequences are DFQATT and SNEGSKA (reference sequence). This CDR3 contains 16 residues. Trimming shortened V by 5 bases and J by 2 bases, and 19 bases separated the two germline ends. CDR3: CSAQHGTRLGNQPQHF. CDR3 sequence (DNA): TGCAGTGCTCAGCACGGGACAAGGCTCGGCAATCAGCCCCAGCATTTT.

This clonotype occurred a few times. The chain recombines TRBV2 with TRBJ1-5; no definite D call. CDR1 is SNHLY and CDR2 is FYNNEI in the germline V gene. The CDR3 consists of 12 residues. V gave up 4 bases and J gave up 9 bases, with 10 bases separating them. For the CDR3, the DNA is TGTGCCAGCAGTGGAGACTCCCCGCCCCAGCATTTT. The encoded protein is CASSGDSPPQHF.

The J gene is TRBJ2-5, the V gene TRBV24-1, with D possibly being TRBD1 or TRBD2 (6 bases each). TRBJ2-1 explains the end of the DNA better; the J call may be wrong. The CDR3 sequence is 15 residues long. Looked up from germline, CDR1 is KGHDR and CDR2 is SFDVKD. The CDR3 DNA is TGTGCCACCAGTGAGGACGGGGGCCGGGGGAATGAGCAGTTCTTC. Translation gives CATSEDGGRGNEQFF.

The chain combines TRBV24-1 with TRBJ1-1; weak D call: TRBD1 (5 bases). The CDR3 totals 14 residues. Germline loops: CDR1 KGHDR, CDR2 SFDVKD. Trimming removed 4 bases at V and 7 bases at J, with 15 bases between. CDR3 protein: CATSDPGQRGEAFF. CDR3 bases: TGTGCCACCAGTGACCCTGGGCAGAGGGGTGAAGCTTTCTTT.

CDR3 nucleotides: TGTGCCAGCAGCCCCCGGGGGGCTACGGGCAATCAGCCCCAGCATTTT. Its protein is CASSPRGATGNQPQHF. The rearrangement joins TRBV7-9 to TRBJ1-5; maybe TRBD1 (6 bases). The CDR3 has 16 amino acids. V was shortened by 5 bases and J by 2 bases, with 16 bases between the two germline ends. Germline-derived CDR1 and CDR2 are SEHNR and FQNEAQ (reference sequence).

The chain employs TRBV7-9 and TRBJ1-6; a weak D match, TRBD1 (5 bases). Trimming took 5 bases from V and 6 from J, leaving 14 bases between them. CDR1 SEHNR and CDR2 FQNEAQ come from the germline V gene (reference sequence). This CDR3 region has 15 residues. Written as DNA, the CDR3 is TGTGCCAGCAGCCACCGGGACGGCTCTAATTCACCCCTCCACTTT. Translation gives CASSHRDGSNSPLHF.

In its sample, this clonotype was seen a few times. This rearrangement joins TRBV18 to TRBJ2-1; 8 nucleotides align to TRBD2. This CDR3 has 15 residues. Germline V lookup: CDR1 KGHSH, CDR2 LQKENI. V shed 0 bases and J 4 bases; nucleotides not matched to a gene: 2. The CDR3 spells CASSPPGLAYNEQFF. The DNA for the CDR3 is TGTGCCAGCTCACCACCCGGACTAGCTTACAATGAGCAGTTCTTC.

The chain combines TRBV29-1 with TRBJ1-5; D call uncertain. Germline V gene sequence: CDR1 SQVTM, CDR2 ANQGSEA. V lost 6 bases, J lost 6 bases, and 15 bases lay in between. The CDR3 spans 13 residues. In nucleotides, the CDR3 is TGCAGCGTGAAGACCCGGGAGGGTCAGCCCCAGCATTTT. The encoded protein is CSVKTREGQPQHF.

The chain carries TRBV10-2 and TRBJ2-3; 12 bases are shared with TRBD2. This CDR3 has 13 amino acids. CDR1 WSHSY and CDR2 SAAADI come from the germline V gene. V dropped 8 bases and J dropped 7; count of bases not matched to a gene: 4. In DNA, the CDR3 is TGCGCCAGCTCTAGCGGGGGGGCGTATACGCAGTATTTT. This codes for CASSSGGAYTQYF.